These 15 T cell receptor beta chains were sequenced from one sample in a study of cytomegalovirus exposure and HLA in healthy donors. Some clones are missing from TCRdb's copy, which holds only in-frame ones; the method was immunoSEQ multiplex PCR. The sample holds around 150,000 clones; about 80% are singletons and the top ten take roughly 27%. The source material was PBMCs. Receptors originate from a young man in good health and CMV-seropositive.

The chain couples TRBV7-2 to TRBJ2-3; D ambiguous. The CDR3 has 12 residues. The germline gives CDR1 SGHTA, CDR2 FQGNSA. V shed 4 bases and J shed 0 bases, with 2 bases lying between them. CDR3: CASSSSTDTQYF. CDR3 DNA: TGTGCCAGCAGCTCTAGCACAGATACGCAGTATTTT.

This sequence joins TRBV11-2 and TRBJ1-2; TRBD1 matches at 11 bases. Per the germline V gene, CDR1 is SGHAT and CDR2 is FQNNGV. CDR3 size: 17 residues. With 0 bases clipped from V and 6 bases from J, the junction kept 9 bases outside the gene matches. The CDR3: CASSLDLDRGRENGYTF. The CDR3 DNA follows: TGTGCCAGCAGCTTAGATTTGGACAGGGGGCGGGAGAATGGCTACACCTTC.

Only a few counts were recorded for this clone. The chain carries TRBV7-3 and TRBJ1-1, with a weak D call TRBD1 (6 bases). V was cut by 3 bases and J by 1 base, with 18 bases left in between. CDR1 and CDR2 (germline): SGHTA, FQGTGA. This CDR3 spans 17 amino acids. CDR3: CASSFDTSGTQNTEAFF. The CDR3 DNA sequence: TGTGCCAGCAGCTTCGACACTTCCGGGACACAGAACACTGAAGCTTTCTTT.

The table lists this clone with many counts. J is TRBJ2-5 and V is TRBV2; perhaps TRBD2 as D (6 bases). The CDR3 has 14 amino acids. Trimming removed 3 bases from V and 0 bases from J, with 8 bases in between. In germline, CDR1 is SNHLY, CDR2 FYNNEI. This CDR3 is CASSDPGDQETQYF. Written as DNA, the CDR3 is TGTGCCAGCAGTGACCCGGGGGACCAAGAGACCCAGTACTTC.

This rearrangement joins TRBV5-1 to TRBJ2-7; weak D call: TRBD1 (6 bases). Germline V lookup: CDR1 SGHRS, CDR2 YFSETQ. The CDR3 is 16 amino acids. Trimming left V 0 bases short and J 3 bases short, with 16 bases between. The CDR3 here is CASSLAPRGKFYEQYF. As DNA, the CDR3 is TGCGCCAGCAGCTTGGCCCCCAGGGGAAAATTCTACGAGCAGTACTTC.

This clone was counted a few times. The genes are TRBV4-2 and TRBJ2-2, with 12 positions matching TRBD2. Germline CDR1 reads LGHNA; CDR2 reads YNFKEQ. The CDR3 length is 15 residues. V lost 4 bases to trimming and J lost 15 bases; unmatched junction nucleotides: 12. In nucleotides, the CDR3 is TGTGCCAGCAGCCGGGAAGGGACTAGCGGGCCGACGGTGTTTTTT. Its protein product is CASSREGTSGPTVFF.

The chain recombines TRBV6-5 with TRBJ2-7; TRBD2 matches 7 bases. In germline, CDR1 is MNHEY, CDR2 SVGAGI. The junction had 17 bases not matched to a gene; V was cut back by 4 bases and J by 8 bases. The CDR3 spans 16 residues. This chain's CDR3 is CASSSRPGGGSYKQYF. In nucleotides, the CDR3 is TGTGCCAGCAGTTCCCGGCCGGGGGGAGGTTCGTACAAGCAGTACTTC.

This sequence joins TRBV19 and TRBJ1-1; 8 nucleotides agree with TRBD1. This CDR3 has 14 amino acids. Germline assignment: CDR1 LNHDA and CDR2 SQIVND (reference sequence). V shed 1 base, J shed 4 bases, and the junction held 2 bases outside the gene matches. The CDR3 here is CASSIGGQATEAFF. The CDR3 region has the DNA TGTGCCAGTAGTATAGGGGGACAGGCCACTGAAGCTTTCTTT.

This rearrangement joins TRBV7-9 to TRBJ2-1, with a weak D call TRBD2 (5 bases). Per germline, CDR1 SEHNR and CDR2 FQNEAQ (reference sequence). V was clipped by 2 bases and J by 9 bases, with 20 bases between them. This CDR3 has 16 amino acids. The CDR3 protein is CASSLSASWADGEQFF. The CDR3 coding sequence is TGTGCCAGCAGCTTATCGGCTAGCTGGGCCGACGGTGAGCAGTTCTTC.

The chain is built from TRBV29-1 and TRBJ2-1; D might be TRBD2 (6 bases). The germline V gene has CDR1 SQVTM and CDR2 ANQGSEA. The CDR3 is 10 residues long. V was clipped by 4 bases and J by 10 bases, with 8 bases between them. In DNA form, the CDR3 reads TGCAGCGTTGTTGGGGGGGAGCAGTTCTTC. Amino acids: CSVVGGEQFF.

The chain uses TRBV7-3 and TRBJ1-6; no clear D. The CDR3 is 18 residues long. Germline V CDR1 and CDR2: SGHTA, FQGTGA. The V gene lost 2 bases and the J gene lost 0 bases, with 14 bases spanning the gap. CDR3 sequence reads: CASSLQRARGSYNSPLHF. CDR3 sequence (DNA): TGTGCCAGCAGCTTACAAAGGGCTCGGGGCTCCTATAATTCACCCCTCCACTTT.

The rearrangement uses TRBV5-1 and TRBJ2-7; 7 bases match TRBD1. Losses at the gene ends were 0 bases for V and 0 bases for J; bases not matched to a gene: 6. The V gene's germline CDR1 is SGHRS and CDR2 YFSETQ. The CDR3 extends over 16 amino acids. The CDR3 sequence is CASSLAGTASSYEQYF. The CDR3 DNA sequence: TGCGCCAGCAGCTTGGCAGGGACAGCCAGCTCCTACGAGCAGTACTTC.

This clone was recorded a few times. The chain recombines TRBV19 with TRBJ1-2; D call uncertain. V gave up 6 bases and J gave up 0 bases, with 14 bases separating them. Per germline, CDR1 LNHDA and CDR2 SQIVND (reference sequence). The CDR3 sequence is 15 residues long. The CDR3: CASRLSTAANYGYTF. The CDR3 DNA reads as TGTGCCAGTAGGCTAAGCACAGCCGCTAACTATGGCTACACCTTC.

J is TRBJ2-3 and V is TRBV7-9, with D possibly being TRBD1 (6 bases). Germline-derived CDR1 and CDR2 are SEHNR and FQNEAQ (reference sequence). CDR3 size: 16 residues. V shed 5 bases and J shed 0 bases, with 15 bases lying between them. This chain's CDR3 is CASSTDGGQSTDTQYF. Here the CDR3 DNA reads TGTGCCAGCAGCACGGATGGTGGACAGAGCACAGATACGCAGTATTTT.

The genes are TRBV29-1 and TRBJ2-1, with D perhaps matching TRBD2 (7 bases). Per the germline V gene, CDR1 is SQVTM and CDR2 is ANQGSEA. Trimming stripped 5 bases from V and 8 bases from J, with 19 bases between. The CDR3 has 14 residues. The CDR3 sequence: CSVQGGVRGDEQFF. For the CDR3, the DNA is TGCAGCGTTCAAGGGGGGGTGAGGGGCGATGAGCAGTTCTTC.